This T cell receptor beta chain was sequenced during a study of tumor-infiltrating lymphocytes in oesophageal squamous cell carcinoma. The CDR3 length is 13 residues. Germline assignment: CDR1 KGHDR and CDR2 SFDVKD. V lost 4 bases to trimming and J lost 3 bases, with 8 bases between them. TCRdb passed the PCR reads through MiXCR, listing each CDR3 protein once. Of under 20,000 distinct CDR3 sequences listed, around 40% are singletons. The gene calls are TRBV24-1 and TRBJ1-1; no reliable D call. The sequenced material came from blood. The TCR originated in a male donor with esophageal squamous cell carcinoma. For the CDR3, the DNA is TGTGCCACCAGTGAATCTCCAGACACTGAAGCTTTCTTT. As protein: CATSESPDTEAFF.